This record looks at one TCR beta chain sequence and its context. The sample belongs to a study of blood T cell repertoires in COVID-19. For the study at large: Samples representing acute and convalescent COVID-19 were sourced from the United States, Italy and Spain. T cells, B-cell-depleted T cells, or PBMCs supplied cDNA or gDNA.

Germline loops: CDR1 SGHAT, CDR2 FQDESV (reference sequence). This CDR3 contains 16 residues. Unmatched junction bases numbered 4, after V lost 5 bases and J lost 0 bases. Per the study methods: Estimated nucleated cell counts came from reference gene primer amplification. Profiling relied on immunoSEQ multiplex PCR, and the TCRdb table lists in-frame clones only, not all of them. For V, J and clone size, that table is used; D and trimming come from the DNA. The sample lists approximately 91,000 clones; about four fifths were seen once. This TCR derives from a human donor in a cohort sampled during active COVID-19. Sequenced: peripheral blood. The chain recombines TRBV11-1 with TRBJ2-3, with 11 bases matching TRBD2. The CDR3 nucleotides read TGTGCCAGCAGCCCAAGACTAGCGGGGAGCACAGATACGCAGTATTTT. It encodes CASSPRLAGSTDTQYF. Looking up the rest from reference TRBV11-1 and TRBJ2-3 gives the full variable domain: EAEVAQSPRYKITEKSQAVAFWCDPISGHATLYWYRQILGQGPELLVQFQDESVVDDSQLPKDRFSAERLKGVDSTLKIQPAELGDSAMYLCASSPRLAGSTDTQYFGPGTRLTVL.